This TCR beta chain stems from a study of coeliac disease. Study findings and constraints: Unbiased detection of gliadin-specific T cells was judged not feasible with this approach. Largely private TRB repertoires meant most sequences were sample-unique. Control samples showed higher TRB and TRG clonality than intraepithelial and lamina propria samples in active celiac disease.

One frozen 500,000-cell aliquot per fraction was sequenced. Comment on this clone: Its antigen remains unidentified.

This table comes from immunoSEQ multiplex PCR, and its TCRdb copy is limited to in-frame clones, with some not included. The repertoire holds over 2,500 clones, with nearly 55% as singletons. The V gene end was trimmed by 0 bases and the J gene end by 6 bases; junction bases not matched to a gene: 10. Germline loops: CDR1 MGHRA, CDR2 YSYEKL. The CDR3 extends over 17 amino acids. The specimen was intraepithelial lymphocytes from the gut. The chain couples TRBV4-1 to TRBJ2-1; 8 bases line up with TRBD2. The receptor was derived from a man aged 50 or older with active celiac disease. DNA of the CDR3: TGCGCCAGCAGCCAAGATGTAGGCGGGGGGCGCGGCAATGAGCAGTTCTTC. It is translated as CASSQDVGGGRGNEQFF.